The entry below describes one T cell receptor beta chain. What it binds is not known. The data belong to a study of T cell responses to AZD1222 COVID-19 vaccine. On the study more broadly: Pooled together were second doses at about 4 or about 12 weeks. Whole-study results and caveats: Vaccine-associated CD4 TCRs ranged over spike, dominating at 160-218 and 743-854. There were repertoire samples only from the period after the peak T cell response. Reports indicate that nearly half of spike-specific TCRs are directed at unmutated variant regions.

Sequencing was performed with immunoSEQ multiplex PCR; in TCRdb, only in-frame clones are kept and a portion is missing. The table lists over 100,000 clones, about 88% of them singletons. V shed 2 bases, J shed 0 bases, and the junction held 0 bases outside the gene matches. In germline, CDR1 is MGHDK, CDR2 SYGVNS. The CDR3 has 14 residues. The sample was peripheral blood, taken on day 0 of AZD1222 vaccination. V and J are TRBV25-1 and TRBJ1-2, with 7 bases aligning to TRBD1. The sequence derives from an adult in good health. The CDR3 region has the DNA TGTGCCAGCAGTGAAACAGGGGCTAACTATGGCTACACCTTC. It translates to CASSETGANYGYTF.